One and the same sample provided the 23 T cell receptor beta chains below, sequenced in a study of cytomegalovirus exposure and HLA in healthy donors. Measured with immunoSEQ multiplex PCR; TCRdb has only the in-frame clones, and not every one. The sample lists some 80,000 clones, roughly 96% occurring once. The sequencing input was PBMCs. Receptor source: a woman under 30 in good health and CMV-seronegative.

The CDR3 bases are TGTGCCAGCAGACCACAGGGGGGCACTGAAGCTTTCTTT. Protein sequence: CASRPQGGTEAFF. The rearrangement joins TRBV6-5 to TRBJ1-1, with 8 bases aligning to TRBD1. This CDR3 contains 13 residues. The germline V gene encodes CDR1 MNHEY and CDR2 SVGAGI. Losses at the gene ends were 6 bases for V and 4 bases for J; bases not matched to a gene: 4.

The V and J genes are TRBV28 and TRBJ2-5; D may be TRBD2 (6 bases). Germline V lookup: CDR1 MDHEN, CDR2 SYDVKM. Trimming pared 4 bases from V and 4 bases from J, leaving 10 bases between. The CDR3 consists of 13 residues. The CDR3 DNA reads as TGTGCCAGCAGTTCGGGAGTCCGAGAGACCCAGTACTTC. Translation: CASSSGVRETQYF.

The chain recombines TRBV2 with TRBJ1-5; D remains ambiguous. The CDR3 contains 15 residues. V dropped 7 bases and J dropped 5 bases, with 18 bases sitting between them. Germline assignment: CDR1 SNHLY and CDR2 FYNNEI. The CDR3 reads CASTEAGRRDQPQHF. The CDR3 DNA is TGTGCCAGCACCGAGGCTGGCAGGAGGGATCAGCCCCAGCATTTT.

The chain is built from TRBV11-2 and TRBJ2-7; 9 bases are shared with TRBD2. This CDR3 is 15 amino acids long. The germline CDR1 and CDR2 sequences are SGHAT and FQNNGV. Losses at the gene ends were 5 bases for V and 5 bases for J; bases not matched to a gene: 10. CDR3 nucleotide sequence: TGTGCCAGCAGCCTGCCGGGCGGGAGGGCCCACGAGCAGTACTTC. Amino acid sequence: CASSLPGGRAHEQYF.

The CDR3 sequence: CASSLPPGQGRGYGYTF. The CDR3 DNA reads TGCGCCAGCAGCTTACCGCCGGGACAGGGACGGGGCTATGGCTACACCTTC. This chain uses TRBV5-1 with TRBJ1-2, with 9 bases that match TRBD1. The germline CDR1 and CDR2 sequences are SGHRS and YFSETQ. The J segment lost 4 bases and the V segment lost 2 bases, leaving 12 bases of the junction unmatched. The CDR3 loop spans 17 amino acids. Full variable domain (missing parts from reference TRBV5-1 and TRBJ1-2): KAGVTQTPRYLIKTRGQQVTLSCSPISGHRSVSWYQQTPGQGLQFLFEYFSETQRNKGNFPGRFSGRQFSNSRSEMNVSTLELGDSALYLCASSLPPGQGRGYGYTFGSGTRLTVV.

The CDR3, as DNA: TGCAGCGTTGAGTTATTTGAGACCTACGAGCAGTACTTC. Its protein product is CSVELFETYEQYF. The rearrangement uses TRBV29-1 and TRBJ2-7; no definite D call. The CDR3 consists of 13 residues. Germline assignment: CDR1 SQVTM and CDR2 ANQGSEA. Trimming pared 3 bases from V and 2 bases from J, leaving 11 bases between.

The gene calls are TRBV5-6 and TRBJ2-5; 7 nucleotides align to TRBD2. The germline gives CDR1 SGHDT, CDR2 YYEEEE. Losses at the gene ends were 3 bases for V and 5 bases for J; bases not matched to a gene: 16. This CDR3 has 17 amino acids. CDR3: CASSWSFGEGRGETQYF. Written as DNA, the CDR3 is TGTGCCAGCAGCTGGTCTTTTGGGGAGGGCCGGGGGGAGACCCAGTACTTC.

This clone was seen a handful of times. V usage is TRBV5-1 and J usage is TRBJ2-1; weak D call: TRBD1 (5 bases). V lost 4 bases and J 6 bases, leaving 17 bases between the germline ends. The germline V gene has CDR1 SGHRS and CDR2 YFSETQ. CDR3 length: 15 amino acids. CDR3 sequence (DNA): TGCGCCAGCAGCACAACGGCAGGGCTCACCAATGAGCAGTTCTTC. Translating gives CASSTTAGLTNEQFF.

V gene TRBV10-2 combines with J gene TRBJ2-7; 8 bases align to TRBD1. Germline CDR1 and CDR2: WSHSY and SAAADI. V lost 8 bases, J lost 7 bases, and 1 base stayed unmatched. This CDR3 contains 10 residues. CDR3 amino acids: CASGQGEQYF. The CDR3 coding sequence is TGCGCCAGCGGACAGGGTGAGCAGTACTTC.

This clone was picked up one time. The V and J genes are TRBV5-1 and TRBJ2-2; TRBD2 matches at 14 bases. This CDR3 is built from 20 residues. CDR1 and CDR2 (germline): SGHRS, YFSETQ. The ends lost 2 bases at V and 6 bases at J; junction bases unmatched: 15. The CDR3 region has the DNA TGCGCCAGCAGCTTAACACTAGGACTAGCGGGAGGTGGAAAATCCGGGGAGCTGTTTTTT. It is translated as CASSLTLGLAGGGKSGELFF.

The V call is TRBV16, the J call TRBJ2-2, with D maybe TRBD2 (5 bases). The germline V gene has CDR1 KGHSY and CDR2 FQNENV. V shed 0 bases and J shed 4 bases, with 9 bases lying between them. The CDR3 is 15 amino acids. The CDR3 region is CASSQSRVGTGELFF. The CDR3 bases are TGTGCCAGCAGCCAATCGAGGGTTGGCACCGGGGAGCTGTTTTTT.

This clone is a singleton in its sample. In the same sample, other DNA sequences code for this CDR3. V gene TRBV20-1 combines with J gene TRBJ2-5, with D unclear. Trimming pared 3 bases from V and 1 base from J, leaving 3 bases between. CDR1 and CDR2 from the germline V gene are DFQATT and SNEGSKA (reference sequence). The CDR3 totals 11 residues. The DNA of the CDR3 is TGCAGTGCTAGCGGCCAAGAGACCCAGTACTTC. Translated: CSASGQETQYF.

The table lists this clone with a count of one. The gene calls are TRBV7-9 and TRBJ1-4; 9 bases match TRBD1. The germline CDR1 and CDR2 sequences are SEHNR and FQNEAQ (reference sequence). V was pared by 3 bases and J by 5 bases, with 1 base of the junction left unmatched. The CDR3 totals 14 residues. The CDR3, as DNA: TGTGCCAGCAGCTTTACAGGGGGCAATGAAAAACTGTTTTTT. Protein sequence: CASSFTGGNEKLFF.

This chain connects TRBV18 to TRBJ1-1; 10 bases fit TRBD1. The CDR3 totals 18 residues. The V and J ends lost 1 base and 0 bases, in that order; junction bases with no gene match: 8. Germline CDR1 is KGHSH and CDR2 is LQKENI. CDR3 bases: TGTGCCAGCTCACCACTTCCCGGGACAGGGGCCATGAACACTGAAGCTTTCTTT. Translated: CASSPLPGTGAMNTEAFF.

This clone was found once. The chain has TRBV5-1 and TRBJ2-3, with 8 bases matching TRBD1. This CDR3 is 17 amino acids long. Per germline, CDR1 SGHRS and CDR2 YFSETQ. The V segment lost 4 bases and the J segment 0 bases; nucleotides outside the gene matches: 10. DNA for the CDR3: TGCGCCAGCAGCCACGACATCGACAGGGGCAGCACAGATACGCAGTATTTT. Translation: CASSHDIDRGSTDTQYF.

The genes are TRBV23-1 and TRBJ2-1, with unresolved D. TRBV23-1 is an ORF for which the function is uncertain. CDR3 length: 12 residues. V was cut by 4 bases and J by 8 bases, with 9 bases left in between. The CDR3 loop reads CASSLFEDEQFF. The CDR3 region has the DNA TGCGCCAGCAGTCTTTTTGAGGATGAGCAGTTCTTC.

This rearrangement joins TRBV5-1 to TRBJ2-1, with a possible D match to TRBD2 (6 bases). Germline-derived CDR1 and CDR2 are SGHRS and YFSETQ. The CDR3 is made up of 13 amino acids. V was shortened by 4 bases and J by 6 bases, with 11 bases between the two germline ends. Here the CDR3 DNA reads TGCGCCAGCAGCACCGACGGGGGCAATGAGCAGTTCTTC. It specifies CASSTDGGNEQFF. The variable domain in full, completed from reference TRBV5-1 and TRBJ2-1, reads KAGVTQTPRYLIKTRGQQVTLSCSPISGHRSVSWYQQTPGQGLQFLFEYFSETQRNKGNFPGRFSGRQFSNSRSEMNVSTLELGDSALYLCASSTDGGNEQFFGPGTRLTVL.

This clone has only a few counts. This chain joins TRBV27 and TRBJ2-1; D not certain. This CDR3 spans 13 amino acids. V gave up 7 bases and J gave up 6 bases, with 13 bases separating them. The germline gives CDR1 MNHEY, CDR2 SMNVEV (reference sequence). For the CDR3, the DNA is TGTGCCAGCAAGTTCGTGGTGAGCAATGAGCAGTTCTTC. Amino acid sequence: CASKFVVSNEQFF.

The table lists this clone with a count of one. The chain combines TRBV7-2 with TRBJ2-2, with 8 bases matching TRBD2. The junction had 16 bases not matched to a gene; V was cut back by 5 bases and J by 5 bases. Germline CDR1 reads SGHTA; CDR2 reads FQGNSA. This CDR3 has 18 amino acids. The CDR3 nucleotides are TGTGCCAGCAGCCCGTGGGTTAGATTAGCGGGACTAACCGGGGAGCTGTTTTTT. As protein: CASSPWVRLAGLTGELFF.

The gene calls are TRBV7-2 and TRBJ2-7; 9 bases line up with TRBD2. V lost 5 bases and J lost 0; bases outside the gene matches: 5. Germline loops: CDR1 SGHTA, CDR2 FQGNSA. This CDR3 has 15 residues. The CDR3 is CASSQASGNSYEQYF. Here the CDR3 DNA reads TGTGCCAGCAGCCAAGCTAGCGGGAACTCCTACGAGCAGTACTTC.

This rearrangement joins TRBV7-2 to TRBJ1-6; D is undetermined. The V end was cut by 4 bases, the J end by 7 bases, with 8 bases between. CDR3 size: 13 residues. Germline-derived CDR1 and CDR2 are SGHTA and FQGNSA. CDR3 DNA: TGTGCCAGCAGCTACATCCCGAATTCACCCCTCCACTTT. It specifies CASSYIPNSPLHF.

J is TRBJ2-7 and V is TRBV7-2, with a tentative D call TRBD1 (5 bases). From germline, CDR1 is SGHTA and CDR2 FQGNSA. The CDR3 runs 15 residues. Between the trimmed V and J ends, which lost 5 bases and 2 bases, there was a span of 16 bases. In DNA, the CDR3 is TGTGCCAGCAGCCGGACGCAGGGATTGCCCTACGAGCAGTACTTC. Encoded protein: CASSRTQGLPYEQYF.

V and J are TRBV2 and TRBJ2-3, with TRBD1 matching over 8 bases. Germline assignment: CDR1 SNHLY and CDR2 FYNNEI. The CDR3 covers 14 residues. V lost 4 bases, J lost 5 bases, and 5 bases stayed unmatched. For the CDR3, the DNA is TGTGCCAGCAGTGGGCAGGGGGCAAGAGATACGCAGTATTTT. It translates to CASSGQGARDTQYF.